Listed here are 3 T cell receptor beta chains from one sample, sequenced in a study of CD8+ T cells in alopecia areata. After isolation, RNA underwent reverse transcription to generate cDNA as the sequencing template. Clones were read by immunoSEQ multiplex PCR, and TCRdb kept only the in-frame ones, dropping some. Of 150,000 to 200,000 clones listed, around 50% are singletons. This sample comprised CD4+ T cells sorted from blood, obtained at week 0. These receptors all stem from a human donor with alopecia areata.

The CDR3 here is CASSSTPDTQYF. The DNA for the CDR3 is TGTGCCAGCAGCTCAACCCCAGATACGCAGTATTTT. The chain combines TRBV9 with TRBJ2-3; D call uncertain. The CDR3 is made up of 12 amino acids. Germline V gene lookup returns CDR1 SGDLS and CDR2 YYNGEE. Trimming stripped 4 bases from V and 4 bases from J, with 7 bases between.

This clone was detected a few times. The V and J genes are TRBV29-1 and TRBJ2-7; D gene uncertain. V lost 6 bases and J lost 2, with 14 bases in between. Per the germline V gene, CDR1 is SQVTM and CDR2 is ANQGSEA. The CDR3 loop spans 13 amino acids. As DNA, the CDR3 is TGCAGCGTCTCACCAGGTAGGGCCTACGAGCAGTACTTC. This codes for CSVSPGRAYEQYF.

This clone has just a few counts. The chain carries TRBV7-8 and TRBJ2-5, with D possibly called TRBD1 or TRBD2 (5 bases each). Trimming left V 5 bases short and J 2 bases short, with 12 bases between. The CDR3 loop spans 14 amino acids. CDR1 and CDR2 (germline): SGHVS, FQNEAQ. The CDR3 region has the DNA TGTGCCAGCAGCAGGGGACGGACACAAGAGACCCAGTACTTC. Translation: CASSRGRTQETQYF. The variable domain in full, completed from reference TRBV7-8 and TRBJ2-5, reads GAGVSQSPRYKVAKRGQDVALRCDPISGHVSLFWYQQALGQGPEFLTYFQNEAQLDKSGLPSDRFFAERPEGSVSTLKIQRTQQEDSAVYLCASSRGRTQETQYFGPGTRLLVL.